This T cell receptor (beta chain) stems from a study of blood T cell repertoires in COVID-19. This CDR3 has 15 residues. V lost 2 bases to trimming and J lost 1 base; unmatched junction nucleotides: 5. Per germline, CDR1 MDHEN and CDR2 SYDVKM. Clones were read by immunoSEQ multiplex PCR, and TCRdb kept only the in-frame ones, dropping some. The sample yields 50,000 or so clones, about 83% seen once. The receptor's source is a woman of 80 years or more with acute or convalescent COVID-19. Sample: peripheral blood. The chain uses TRBV28 and TRBJ2-7; TRBD1 matches at 7 bases. The CDR3 DNA reads as TGTGCCAGCAGTTTACGGGGACAGAGATCCTACGAGCAGTACTTC. It encodes CASSLRGQRSYEQYF.